The present TCR beta chain was sequenced within a study of Ad26.COV2.S vaccination and SARS-CoV-2 variants (dated by TCRdb to about 2021). Regarding the complete study: Vaccine-arm donors came from COV1001, a multicentre, randomized, double-blind, placebo-controlled phase I-IIa trial of Ad26.COV2.S in healthy adults. Ad26.COV2.S was administered intramuscularly at 5 x 10^10 or 1 x 10^11 viral particles, either as a single shot or as two shots given 56 days apart. Sequencing of the TCRbeta repertoire served to evaluate the specificity and breadth of SARS-CoV-2-reactive T cell receptors following Ad26.COV2.S vaccination. A total of around 32 samples were included in the TCR-sequenced set, comprising approximately 20 Ad26.COV2.S vaccine recipients, 5 placebo recipients and 8 SARS-CoV-2 convalescent individuals. Trial participants were randomized into five groups of five, in which low-dose or high-dose Ad26.COV2.S was given once or twice, or placebo was given on both occasions. Blinding of investigators to trial group allocation was maintained during experiments and outcome assessment.

The immunoSEQ Assay was used to sequence TCRbeta CDR3 regions. After extraction, genomic DNA underwent amplification by bias-controlled multiplex PCR, followed by high-throughput sequencing. The authors' pipeline ran thus. Collapsing and filtering of sequences were performed to quantify the absolute abundance of each unique TCRbeta CDR3 region. T cell fraction was estimated by normalization of TCRbeta template counts to usable DNA, with usable DNA being measured through amplification of reference genes present in all nucleated cells. Repertoire TCRs were annotated as SARS-CoV-2-specific when V gene, CDR3 amino acid sequence and J gene were exactly matched to a known reactive TCR set. The reference SARS-CoV-2 TCR set was obtained from MIRA and was filtered for enrichment in COVID-19-positive ImmuneCODE repertoires, whereby public or cross-reactive TCRs were removed. Using the MIRA antigens, annotated TCRs were further analysed by specific ORF or by position within an ORF. Depth was the summed frequency of annotated unique rearrangements, while breadth was defined as annotated unique rearrangements over total unique productive rearrangements. TCR breadth was compared between groups using two-sided Wilcoxon rank-sum tests. This immuneACCESS table, as held by TCRdb, lists in-frame sequences with V and J called but not all clones. Of the missing ones, under half trace to an unresolved V gene in checked studies; the others have no known cause. That table furnishes V, J and clone size, whereas the DNA furnished D and trimming. The sample table lists 380,000 or so clones, about four fifths of them with a count of one. The top ten clones comprise approximately 7.8% of the sample.

A note on this clone: Its antigen is unknown. Base qualities are not recorded, but no much larger clone differs from it by a single base.

What the authors observed across the whole study: After vaccination, substantial breadth of spike-specific CD8+ and CD4+ T cell responses was reported. The authors noted that the TCR breadth and depth analyses may have underestimated total T cell responses. Non-spike TCR breadth was comparable between vaccine and placebo recipients, consistent with the vaccine containing only spike. Higher spike-specific TCR breadth was observed in Ad26.COV2.S recipients than in placebo recipients (P = 0.0014). Comparing responses between vaccine doses or regimens was not something the study was powered to do.

Trimming removed 8 bases from V and 6 bases from J, leaving 7 bases between the germline ends. CDR1 and CDR2 (SGHTA, FQGNSA) derive from the germline V gene. The CDR3, from cysteine to phenylalanine, totals 11 residues. The CDR3 DNA has 33 bases and is translated from base 1. The treatment or condition label on this specimen signifies: about 20 received Ad26.COV2.S at low or high dose, single or two shots; about 5 received placebo; per-sample allocation not given. For vaccine and placebo recipients, repertoires were sequenced using samples collected on day 63 after the first injection. Cohort 1b enrolled some 25 adults aged 18-55 years at a single site in Boston, USA, between 29 July and 7 August 2020. Ad26.COV2.S was a replication-incompetent adenovirus type 26 vector expressing a prefusion-stabilized SARS-CoV-2 spike protein from the original Wuhan strain.

This clonotype was obtained from a person aged 18 to 65 who received the Ad26.COV2.S COVID-19 vaccine or a placebo. The sequence links TRBV7-2 to TRBJ2-2; no D gene call is confident. The sequenced sample was peripheral blood, obtained in a trial of Ad26.COV2.S vaccine versus placebo. CDR3 protein: CASGSSGELFF. The sequence in DNA is TGTGCCAGCGGTTCTTCCGGGGAGCTGTTTTTT.